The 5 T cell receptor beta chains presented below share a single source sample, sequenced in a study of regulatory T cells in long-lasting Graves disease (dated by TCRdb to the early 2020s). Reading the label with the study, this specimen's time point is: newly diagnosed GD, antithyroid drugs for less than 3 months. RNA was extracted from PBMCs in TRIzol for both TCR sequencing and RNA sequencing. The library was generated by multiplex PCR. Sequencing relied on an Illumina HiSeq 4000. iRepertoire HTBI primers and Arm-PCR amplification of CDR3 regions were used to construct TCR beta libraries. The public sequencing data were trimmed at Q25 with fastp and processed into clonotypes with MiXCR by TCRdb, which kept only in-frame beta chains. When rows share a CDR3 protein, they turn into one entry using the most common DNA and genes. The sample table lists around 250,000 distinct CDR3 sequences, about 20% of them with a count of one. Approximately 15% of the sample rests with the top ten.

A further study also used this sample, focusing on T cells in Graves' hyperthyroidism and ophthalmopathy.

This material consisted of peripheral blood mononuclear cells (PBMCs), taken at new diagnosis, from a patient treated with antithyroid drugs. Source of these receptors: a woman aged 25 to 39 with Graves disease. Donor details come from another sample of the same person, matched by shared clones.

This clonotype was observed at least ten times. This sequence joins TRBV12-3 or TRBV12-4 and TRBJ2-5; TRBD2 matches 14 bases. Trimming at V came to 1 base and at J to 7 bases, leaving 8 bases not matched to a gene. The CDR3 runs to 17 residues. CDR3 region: CASSLETSGGAGGTQYF. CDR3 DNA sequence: TGTGCCAGCAGTTTAGAGACTAGCGGGGGGGCAGGGGGGACCCAGTACTTC.

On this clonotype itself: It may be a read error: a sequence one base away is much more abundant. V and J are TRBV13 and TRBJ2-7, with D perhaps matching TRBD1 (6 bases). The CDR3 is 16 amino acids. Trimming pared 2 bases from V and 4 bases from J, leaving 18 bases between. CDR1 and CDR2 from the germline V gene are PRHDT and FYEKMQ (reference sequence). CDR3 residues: CASSLSSSGAEYEQYF. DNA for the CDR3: TGTGCCAGCAGCTTATCATCATCAGGGGCGGAATACGAGCAGTACTTC.

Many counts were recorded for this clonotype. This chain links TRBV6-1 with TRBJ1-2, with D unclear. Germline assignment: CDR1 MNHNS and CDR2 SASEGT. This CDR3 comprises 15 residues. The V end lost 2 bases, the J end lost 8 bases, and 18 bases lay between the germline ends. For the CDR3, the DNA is TGTGCCAGCAGTGAACTTGGCGGATCCCCGCTGGGCTACACCTTC. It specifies CASSELGGSPLGYTF.

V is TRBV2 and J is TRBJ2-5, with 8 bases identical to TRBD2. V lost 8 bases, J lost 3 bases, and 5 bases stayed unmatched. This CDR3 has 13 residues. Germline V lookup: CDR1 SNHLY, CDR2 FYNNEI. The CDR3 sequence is CASPGGGKETQYF. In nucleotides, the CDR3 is TGTGCCAGCCCCGGGGGGGGGAAAGAGACCCAGTACTTC.

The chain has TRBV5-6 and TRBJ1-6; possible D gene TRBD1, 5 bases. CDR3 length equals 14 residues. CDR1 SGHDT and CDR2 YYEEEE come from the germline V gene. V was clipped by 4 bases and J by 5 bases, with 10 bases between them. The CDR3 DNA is TGTGCCAGCAGCGTAAGGGGCAATAATTCACCCCTCCACTTT. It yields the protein CASSVRGNNSPLHF.